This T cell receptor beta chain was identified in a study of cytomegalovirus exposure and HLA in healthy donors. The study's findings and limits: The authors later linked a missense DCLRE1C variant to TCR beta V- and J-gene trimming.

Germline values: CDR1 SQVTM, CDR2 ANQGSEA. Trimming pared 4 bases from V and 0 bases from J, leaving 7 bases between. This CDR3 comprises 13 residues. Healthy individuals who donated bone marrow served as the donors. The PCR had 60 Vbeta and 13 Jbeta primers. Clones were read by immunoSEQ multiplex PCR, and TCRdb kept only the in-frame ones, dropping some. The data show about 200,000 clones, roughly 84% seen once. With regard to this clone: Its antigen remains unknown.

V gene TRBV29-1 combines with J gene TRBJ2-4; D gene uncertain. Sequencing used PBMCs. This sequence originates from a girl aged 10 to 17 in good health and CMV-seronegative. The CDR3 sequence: CSVGALAKNIQYF. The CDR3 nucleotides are TGCAGCGTTGGAGCCCTAGCCAAAAACATTCAGTACTTC.